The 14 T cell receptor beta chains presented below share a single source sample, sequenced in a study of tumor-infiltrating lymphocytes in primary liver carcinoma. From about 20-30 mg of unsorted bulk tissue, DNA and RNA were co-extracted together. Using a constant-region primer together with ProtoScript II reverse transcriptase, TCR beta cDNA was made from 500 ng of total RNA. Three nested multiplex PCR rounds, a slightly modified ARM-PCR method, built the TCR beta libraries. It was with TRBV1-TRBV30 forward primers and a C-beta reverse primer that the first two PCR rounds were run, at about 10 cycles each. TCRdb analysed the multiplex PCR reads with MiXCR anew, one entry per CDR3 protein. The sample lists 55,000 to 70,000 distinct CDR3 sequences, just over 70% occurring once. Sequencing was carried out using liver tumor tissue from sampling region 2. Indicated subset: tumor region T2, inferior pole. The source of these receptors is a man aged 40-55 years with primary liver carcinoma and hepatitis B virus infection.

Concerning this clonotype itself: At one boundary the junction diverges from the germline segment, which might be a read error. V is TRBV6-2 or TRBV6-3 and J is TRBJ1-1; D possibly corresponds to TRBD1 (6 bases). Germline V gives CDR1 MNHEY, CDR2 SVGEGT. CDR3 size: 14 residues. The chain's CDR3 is CACSYSRGRAEAFF. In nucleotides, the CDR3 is TGTGCCTGCAGTTACAGCAGGGGACGGGCTGAAGCTTTCTTT.

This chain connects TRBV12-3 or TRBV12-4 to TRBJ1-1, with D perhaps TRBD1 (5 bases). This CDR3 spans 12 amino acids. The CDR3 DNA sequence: TGTGTCAACAGGTATGTGACGGCTGAAGCTTTCTTT. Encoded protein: CVNRYVTAEAFF.

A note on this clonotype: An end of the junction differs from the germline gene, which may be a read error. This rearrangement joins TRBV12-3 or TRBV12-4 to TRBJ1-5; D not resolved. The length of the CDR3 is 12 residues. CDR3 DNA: TGTGTCAGCAGTTTAGGCGGTCACCCCCAGCATTTT. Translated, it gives CVSSLGGHPQHF.

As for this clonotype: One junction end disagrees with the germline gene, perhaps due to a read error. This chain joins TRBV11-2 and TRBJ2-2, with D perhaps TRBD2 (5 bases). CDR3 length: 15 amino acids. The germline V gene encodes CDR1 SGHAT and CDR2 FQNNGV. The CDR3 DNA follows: TGTGCCAGCAGCTTTACGGGATTGAACATCGGGGAGCTGTTTTTT. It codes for CASSFTGLNIGELFF.

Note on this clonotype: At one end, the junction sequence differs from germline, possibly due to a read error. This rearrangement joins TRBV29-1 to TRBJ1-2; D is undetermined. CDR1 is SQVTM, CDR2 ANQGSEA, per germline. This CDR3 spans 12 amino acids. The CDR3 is CSVDPEAEGYTF. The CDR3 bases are TGCAGTGTTGACCCTGAGGCTGAGGGCTACACCTTC.

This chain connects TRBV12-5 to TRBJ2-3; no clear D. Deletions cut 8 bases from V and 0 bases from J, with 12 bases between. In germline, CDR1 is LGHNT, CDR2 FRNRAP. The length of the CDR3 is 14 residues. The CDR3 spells CASTVTTSTDTQYF. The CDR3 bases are TGTGCTAGTACGGTCACAACTAGCACAGATACGCAGTATTTT.

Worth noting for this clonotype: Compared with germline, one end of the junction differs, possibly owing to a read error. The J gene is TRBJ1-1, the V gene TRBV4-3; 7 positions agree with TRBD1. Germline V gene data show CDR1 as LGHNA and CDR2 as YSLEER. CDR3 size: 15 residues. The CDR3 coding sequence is TGTGCCAGCAGCAACACGAACCAGGGGGACACTGAAGCTTTCTTT. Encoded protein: CASSNTNQGDTEAFF.

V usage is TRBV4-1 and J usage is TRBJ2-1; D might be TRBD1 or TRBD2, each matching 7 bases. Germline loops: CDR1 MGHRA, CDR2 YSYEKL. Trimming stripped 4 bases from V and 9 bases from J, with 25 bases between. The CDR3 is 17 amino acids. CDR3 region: CASSLDIMASRGGEQFF. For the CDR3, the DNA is TGCGCCAGCAGCCTAGATATAATGGCTAGCAGGGGGGGTGAGCAGTTCTTC.

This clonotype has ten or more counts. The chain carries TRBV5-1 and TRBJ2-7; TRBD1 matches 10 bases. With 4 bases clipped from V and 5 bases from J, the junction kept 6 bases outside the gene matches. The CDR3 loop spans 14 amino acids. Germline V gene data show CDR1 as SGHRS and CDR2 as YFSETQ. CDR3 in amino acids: CASSQGQGHDEQYF. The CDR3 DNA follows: TGCGCCAGCAGCCAGGGACAGGGGCATGACGAGCAGTACTTC.

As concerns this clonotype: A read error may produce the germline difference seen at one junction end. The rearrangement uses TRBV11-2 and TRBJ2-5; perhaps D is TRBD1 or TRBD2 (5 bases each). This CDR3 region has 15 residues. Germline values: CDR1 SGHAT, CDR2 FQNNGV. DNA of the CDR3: TGTACCAGCAGTTTAGCCACGGGGCAAGAAGAGACCCAGTACTTC. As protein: CTSSLATGQEETQYF.

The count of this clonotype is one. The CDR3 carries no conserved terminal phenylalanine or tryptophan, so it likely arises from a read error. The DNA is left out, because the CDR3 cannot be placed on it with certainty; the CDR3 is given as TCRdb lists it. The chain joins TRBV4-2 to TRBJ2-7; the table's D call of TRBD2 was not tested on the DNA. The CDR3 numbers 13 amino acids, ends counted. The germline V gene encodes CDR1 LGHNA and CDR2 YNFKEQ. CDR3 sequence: CASSQGLTFEQYL.

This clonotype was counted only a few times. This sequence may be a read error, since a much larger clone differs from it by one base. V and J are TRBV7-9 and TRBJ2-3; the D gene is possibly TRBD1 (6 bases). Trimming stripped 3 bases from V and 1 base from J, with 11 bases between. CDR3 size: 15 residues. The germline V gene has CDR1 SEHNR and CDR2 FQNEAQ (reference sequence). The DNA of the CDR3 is TGTGCCAGCAGCTTCGGGACATGGGGCACAGATACGCAGTATTTT. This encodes CASSFGTWGTDTQYF.

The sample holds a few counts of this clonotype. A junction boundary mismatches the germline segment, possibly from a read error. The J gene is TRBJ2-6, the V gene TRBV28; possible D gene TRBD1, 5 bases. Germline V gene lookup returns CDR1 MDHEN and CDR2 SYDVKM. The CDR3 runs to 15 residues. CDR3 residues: CASSLDNSGANVMTF. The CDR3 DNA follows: TGTGCCAGCAGTTTGGACAACTCTGGGGCCAACGTCATGACTTTC. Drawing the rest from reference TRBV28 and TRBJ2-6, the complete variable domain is DVKVTQSSRYLVKRTGEKVFLECVQDMDHENMFWYRQDPGLGLRLIYFSYDVKMKEKGDIPEGYSVSREKKERFSLILESASTNQTSMYLCASSLDNSGANVMTFGAGSRLTVL.

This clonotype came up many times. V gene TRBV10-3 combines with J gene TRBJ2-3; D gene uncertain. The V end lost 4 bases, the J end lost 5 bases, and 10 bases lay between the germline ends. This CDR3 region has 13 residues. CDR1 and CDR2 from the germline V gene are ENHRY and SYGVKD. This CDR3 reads CAISGSEEDTQYF. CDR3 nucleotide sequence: TGTGCCATCAGTGGATCAGAGGAAGATACGCAGTATTTT.